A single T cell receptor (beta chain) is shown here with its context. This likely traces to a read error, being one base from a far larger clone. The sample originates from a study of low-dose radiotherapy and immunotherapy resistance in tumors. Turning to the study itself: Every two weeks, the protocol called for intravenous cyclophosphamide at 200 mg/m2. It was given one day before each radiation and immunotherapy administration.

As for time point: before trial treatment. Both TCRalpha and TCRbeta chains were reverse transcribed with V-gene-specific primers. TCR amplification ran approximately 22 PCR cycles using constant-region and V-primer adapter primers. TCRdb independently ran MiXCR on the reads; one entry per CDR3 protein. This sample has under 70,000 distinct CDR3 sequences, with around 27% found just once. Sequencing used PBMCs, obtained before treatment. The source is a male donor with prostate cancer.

The CDR3 DNA follows: TGTGCCAGCAGCTTTAGTTGGACTAGCCCCTACGAGCAGTACTTC. It encodes CASSFSWTSPYEQYF. The V and J genes are TRBV13 and TRBJ2-7; 8 nucleotides match TRBD2. The J segment lost 2 bases and the V segment lost 3 bases, leaving 6 bases of the junction unmatched. Looked up from germline, CDR1 is PRHDT and CDR2 is FYEKMQ (reference sequence). The CDR3 is made up of 15 amino acids.